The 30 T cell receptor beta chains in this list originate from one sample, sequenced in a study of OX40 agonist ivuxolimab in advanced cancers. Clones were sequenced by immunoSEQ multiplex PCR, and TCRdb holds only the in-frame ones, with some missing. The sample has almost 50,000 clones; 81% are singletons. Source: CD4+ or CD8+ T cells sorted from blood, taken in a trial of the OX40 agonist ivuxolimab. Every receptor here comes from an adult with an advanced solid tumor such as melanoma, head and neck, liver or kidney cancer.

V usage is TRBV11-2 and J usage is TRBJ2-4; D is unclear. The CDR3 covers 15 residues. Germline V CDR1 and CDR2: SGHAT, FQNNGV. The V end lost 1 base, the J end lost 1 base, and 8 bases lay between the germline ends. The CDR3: CASSLGVGAKNIQYF. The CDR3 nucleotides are TGTGCCAGCAGCTTAGGGGTTGGTGCCAAAAACATTCAGTACTTC.

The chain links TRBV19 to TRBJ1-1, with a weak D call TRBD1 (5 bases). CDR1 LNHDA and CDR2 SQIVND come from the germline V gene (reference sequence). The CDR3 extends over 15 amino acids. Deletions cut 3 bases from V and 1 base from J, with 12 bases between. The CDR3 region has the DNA TGTGCCAGTAGTATTCCCGGGACCGAGAACACTGAAGCTTTCTTT. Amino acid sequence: CASSIPGTENTEAFF.

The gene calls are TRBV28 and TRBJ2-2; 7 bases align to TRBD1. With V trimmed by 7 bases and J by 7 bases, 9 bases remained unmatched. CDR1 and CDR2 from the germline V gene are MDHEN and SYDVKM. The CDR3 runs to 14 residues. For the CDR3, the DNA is TGTGCCAGCACCGTTCAAGGGGGCGGCGGGGAGCTGTTTTTT. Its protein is CASTVQGGGGELFF.

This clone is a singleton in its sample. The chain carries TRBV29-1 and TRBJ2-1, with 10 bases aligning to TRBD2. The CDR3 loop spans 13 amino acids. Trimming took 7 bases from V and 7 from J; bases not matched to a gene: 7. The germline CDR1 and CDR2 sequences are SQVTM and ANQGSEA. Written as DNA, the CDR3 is TGCAGCGGGGGGGCTAGCGGGAGTAATGAGCAGTTCTTC. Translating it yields CSGGASGSNEQFF.

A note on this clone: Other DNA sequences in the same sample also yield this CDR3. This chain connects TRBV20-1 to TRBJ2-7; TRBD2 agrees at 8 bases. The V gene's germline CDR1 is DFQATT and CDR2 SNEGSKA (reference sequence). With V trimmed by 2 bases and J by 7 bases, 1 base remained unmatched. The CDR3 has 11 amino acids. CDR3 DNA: TGCAGTGCTAGACGGGGGGGGGAGCAGTACGTC. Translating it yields CSARRGGEQYV.

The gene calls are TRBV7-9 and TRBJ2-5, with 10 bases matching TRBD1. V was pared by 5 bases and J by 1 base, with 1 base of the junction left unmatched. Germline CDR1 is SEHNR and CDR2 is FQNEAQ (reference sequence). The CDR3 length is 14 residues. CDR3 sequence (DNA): TGTGCCAGCAGCCGACAGGGGGCCCAAGAGACCCAGTACTTC. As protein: CASSRQGAQETQYF.

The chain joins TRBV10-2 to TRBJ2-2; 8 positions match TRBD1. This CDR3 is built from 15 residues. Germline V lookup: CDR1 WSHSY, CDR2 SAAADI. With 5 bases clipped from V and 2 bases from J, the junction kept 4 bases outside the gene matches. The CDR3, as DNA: TGCGCCAGCAGTATGACAGGGGTCAACACCGGGGAGCTGTTTTTT. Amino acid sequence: CASSMTGVNTGELFF.

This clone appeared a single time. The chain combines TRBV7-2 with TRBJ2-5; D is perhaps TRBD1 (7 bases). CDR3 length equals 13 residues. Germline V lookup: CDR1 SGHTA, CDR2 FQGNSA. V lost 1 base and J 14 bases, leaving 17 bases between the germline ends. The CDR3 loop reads CASSLGGGDSLYF. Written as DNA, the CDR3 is TGTGCCAGCAGCTTAGGAGGAGGGGACAGTCTCTACTTC.

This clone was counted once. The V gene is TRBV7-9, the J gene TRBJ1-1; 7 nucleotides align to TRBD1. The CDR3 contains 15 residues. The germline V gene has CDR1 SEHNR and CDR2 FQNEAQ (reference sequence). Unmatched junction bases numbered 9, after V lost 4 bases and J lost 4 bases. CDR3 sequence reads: CASSSTGFIPTEAFF. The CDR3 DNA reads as TGTGCCAGCAGCTCGACAGGGTTCATCCCCACTGAAGCTTTCTTT.

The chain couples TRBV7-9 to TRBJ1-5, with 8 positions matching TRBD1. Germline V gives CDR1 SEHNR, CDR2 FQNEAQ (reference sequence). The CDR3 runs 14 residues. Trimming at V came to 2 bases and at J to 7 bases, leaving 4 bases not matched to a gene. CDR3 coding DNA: TGTGCCAGCAGCTTAAGGACAGGGCCCCAGCCCCAGCATTTT. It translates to CASSLRTGPQPQHF.

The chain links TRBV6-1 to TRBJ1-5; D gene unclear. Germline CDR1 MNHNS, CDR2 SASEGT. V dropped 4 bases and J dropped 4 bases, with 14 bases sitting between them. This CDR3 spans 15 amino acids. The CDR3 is CASSGNVGSNQPQHF. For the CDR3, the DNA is TGTGCCAGCAGTGGAAACGTGGGTTCTAATCAGCCCCAGCATTTT.

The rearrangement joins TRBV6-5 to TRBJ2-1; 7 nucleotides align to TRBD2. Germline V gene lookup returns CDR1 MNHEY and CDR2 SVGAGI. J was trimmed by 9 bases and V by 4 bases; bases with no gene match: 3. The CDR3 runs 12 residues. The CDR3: CASSFGGSEQFF. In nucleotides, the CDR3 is TGTGCCAGCAGTTTCGGGGGGTCTGAGCAGTTCTTC.

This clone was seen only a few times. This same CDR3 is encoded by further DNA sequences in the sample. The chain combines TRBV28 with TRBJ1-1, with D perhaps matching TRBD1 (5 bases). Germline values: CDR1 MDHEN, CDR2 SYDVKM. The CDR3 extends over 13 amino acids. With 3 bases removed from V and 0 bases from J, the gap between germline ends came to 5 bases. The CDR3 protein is CASSLGVNTEAFF. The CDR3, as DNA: TGTGCCAGCAGTTTGGGGGTGAACACTGAAGCTTTCTTT. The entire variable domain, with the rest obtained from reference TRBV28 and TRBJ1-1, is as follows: DVKVTQSSRYLVKRTGEKVFLECVQDMDHENMFWYRQDPGLGLRLIYFSYDVKMKEKGDIPEGYSVSREKKERFSLILESASTNQTSMYLCASSLGVNTEAFFGQGTRLTVV.

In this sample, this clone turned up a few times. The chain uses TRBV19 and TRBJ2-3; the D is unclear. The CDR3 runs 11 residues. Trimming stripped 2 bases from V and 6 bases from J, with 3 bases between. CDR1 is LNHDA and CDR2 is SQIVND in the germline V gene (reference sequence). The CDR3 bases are TGTGCCAGTAGTATATTTGATACGCAGTATTTT. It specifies CASSIFDTQYF. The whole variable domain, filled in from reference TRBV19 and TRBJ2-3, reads DGGITQSPKYLFRKEGQNVTLSCEQNLNHDAMYWYRQDPGQGLRLIYYSQIVNDFQKGDIAEGYSVSREKKESFPLTVTSAQKNPTAFYLCASSIFDTQYFGPGTRLTVL.

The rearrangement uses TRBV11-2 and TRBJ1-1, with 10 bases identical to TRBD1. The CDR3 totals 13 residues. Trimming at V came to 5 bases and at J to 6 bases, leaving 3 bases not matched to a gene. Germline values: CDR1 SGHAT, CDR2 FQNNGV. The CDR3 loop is CASSPGQGAEAFF. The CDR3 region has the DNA TGTGCCAGCAGCCCAGGACAGGGGGCTGAAGCTTTCTTT.

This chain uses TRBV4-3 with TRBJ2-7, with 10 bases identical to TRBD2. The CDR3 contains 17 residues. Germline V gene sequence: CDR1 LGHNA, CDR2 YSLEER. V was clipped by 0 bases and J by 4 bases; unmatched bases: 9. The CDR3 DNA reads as TGCGCCAGCAGCCAAGATGGAACTAGCGGGATAAGGTACGAGCAGTACTTC. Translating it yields CASSQDGTSGIRYEQYF.

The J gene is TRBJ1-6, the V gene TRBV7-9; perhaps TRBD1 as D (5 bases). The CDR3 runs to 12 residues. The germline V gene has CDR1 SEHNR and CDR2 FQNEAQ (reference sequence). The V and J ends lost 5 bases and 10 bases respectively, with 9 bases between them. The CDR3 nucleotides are TGTGCCAGCAGCGACCGGGGCTCACCCCTCCACTTT. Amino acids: CASSDRGSPLHF.

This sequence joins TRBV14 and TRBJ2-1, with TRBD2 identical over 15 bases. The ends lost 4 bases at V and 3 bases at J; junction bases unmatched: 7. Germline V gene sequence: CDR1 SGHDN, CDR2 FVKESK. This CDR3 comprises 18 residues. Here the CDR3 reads CASSLGLAGGPHYNEQFF. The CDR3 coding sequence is TGTGCCAGCAGCCTAGGACTAGCGGGAGGGCCTCACTACAATGAGCAGTTCTTC.

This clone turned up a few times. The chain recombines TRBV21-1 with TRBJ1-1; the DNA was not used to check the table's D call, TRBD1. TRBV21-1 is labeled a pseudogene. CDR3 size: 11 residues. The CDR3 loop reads CASTGMAEAFF. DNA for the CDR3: TGTGCCAGTACAGGGATGGCTGAAGCTTTCTTT.

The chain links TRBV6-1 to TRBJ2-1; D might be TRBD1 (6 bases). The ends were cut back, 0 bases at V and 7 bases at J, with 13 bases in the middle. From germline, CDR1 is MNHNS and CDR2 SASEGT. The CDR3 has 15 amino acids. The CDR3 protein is CASSEAGAGWNEQFF. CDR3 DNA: TGTGCCAGCAGTGAAGCGGGGGCAGGATGGAATGAGCAGTTCTTC.

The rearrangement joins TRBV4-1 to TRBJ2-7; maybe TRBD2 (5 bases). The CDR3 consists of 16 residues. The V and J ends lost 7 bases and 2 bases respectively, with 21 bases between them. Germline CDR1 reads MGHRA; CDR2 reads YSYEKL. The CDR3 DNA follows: TGCGCCAGCACACCGACCCGAGAGGACTTGACCTACGAGCAGTACTTC. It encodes CASTPTREDLTYEQYF.

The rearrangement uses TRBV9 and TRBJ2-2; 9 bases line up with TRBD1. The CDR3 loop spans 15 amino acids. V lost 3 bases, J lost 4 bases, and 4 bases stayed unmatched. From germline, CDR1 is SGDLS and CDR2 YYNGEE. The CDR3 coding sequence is TGTGCCAGCAGCGCCGGGACAGGGAGCACCGGGGAGCTGTTTTTT. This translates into CASSAGTGSTGELFF.

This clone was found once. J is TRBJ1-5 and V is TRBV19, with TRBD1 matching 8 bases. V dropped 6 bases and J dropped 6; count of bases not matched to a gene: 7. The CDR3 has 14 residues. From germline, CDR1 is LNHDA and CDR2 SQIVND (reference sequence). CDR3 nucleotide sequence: TGTGCCAGTAGCACGGGACAGGTCGGTCAGCCCCAGCATTTT. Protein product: CASSTGQVGQPQHF. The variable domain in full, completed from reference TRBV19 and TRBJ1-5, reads DGGITQSPKYLFRKEGQNVTLSCEQNLNHDAMYWYRQDPGQGLRLIYYSQIVNDFQKGDIAEGYSVSREKKESFPLTVTSAQKNPTAFYLCASSTGQVGQPQHFGDGTRLSIL.

The CDR3 DNA follows: TGCGCCAGCAGCCCGCCCCGGACAGGGTATAGCACCGGGGAGCTGTTTTTT. This codes for CASSPPRTGYSTGELFF. The rearrangement joins TRBV5-1 to TRBJ2-2; 8 bases agree with TRBD1. The ends lost 4 bases at V and 4 bases at J; junction bases unmatched: 12. CDR1 and CDR2 from the germline V gene are SGHRS and YFSETQ. CDR3 length: 17 residues.

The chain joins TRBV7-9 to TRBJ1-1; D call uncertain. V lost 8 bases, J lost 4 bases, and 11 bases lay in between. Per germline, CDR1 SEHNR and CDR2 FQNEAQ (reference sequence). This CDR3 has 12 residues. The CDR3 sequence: CASAEGSTEAFF. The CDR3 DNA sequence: TGTGCCAGCGCAGAAGGGAGCACTGAAGCTTTCTTT.

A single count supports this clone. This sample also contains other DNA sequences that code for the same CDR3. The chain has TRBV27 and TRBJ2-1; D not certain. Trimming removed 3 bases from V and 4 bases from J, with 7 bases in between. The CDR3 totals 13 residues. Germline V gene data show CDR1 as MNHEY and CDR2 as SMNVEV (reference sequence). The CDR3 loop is CASSFGAYNEQFF. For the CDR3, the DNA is TGTGCCAGCAGTTTCGGAGCTTACAATGAGCAGTTCTTC.

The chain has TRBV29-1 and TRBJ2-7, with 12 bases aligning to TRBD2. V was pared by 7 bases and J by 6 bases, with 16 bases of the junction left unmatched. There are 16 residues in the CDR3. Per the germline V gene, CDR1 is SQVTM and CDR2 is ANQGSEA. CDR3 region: CSAQGRLAGVSGEQYF. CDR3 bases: TGCAGCGCCCAAGGGCGACTAGCGGGAGTCTCGGGCGAGCAGTACTTC.

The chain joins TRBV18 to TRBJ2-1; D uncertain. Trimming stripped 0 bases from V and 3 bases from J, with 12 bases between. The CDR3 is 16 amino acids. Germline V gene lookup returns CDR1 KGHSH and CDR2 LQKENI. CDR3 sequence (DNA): TGTGCCAGCTCACCACCGAAGGACGGATTCTACAATGAGCAGTTCTTC. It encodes CASSPPKDGFYNEQFF.

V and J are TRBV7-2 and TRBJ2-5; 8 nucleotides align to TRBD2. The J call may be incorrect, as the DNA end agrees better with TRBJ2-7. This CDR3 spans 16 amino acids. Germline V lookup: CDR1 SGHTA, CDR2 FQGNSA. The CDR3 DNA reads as TGTGCCAGCAGCAACAGAGCGGGAGCGCTCTCCTACGAGCAGTACTTC. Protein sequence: CASSNRAGALSYEQYF.

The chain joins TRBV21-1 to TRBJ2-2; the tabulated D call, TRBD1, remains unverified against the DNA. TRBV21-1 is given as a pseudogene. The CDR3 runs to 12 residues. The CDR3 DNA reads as TGTGCCCCAGACACGAACACCGGGGAGCTGTTTTTT. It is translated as CAPDTNTGELFF.